This TCR beta chain originates from a study of blood T cells in healthy people across ages. Findings and limits, study-wide: Among T cells, TCR beta diversity per million cells dropped roughly linearly as age rose. There were more naive CD4+ cells and higher diversity in long-lived donors than in aged donors. With donor CMV status unknown, expanded clonotype changes were possibly confounded.

The V end was cut by 3 bases, the J end by 8 bases, with 13 bases between. Germline values: CDR1 LGHNA, CDR2 YSLEER. This CDR3 comprises 13 residues. Extractions gave at least 6 micrograms of total RNA per sample. A second PCR, run for roughly 7 to 12 cycles, used a sample-barcoded 5' primer plus a J-beta primer mix. TCRdb re-analysed the 5' RACE reads in MiXCR, keeping a single row per CDR3 protein. The data hold a few hundred thousand distinct CDR3 sequences, with 27% observed a single time. Of note for this clonotype: As yet, its antigen is unknown.

The chain links TRBV4-3 to TRBJ1-2; D possibly corresponds to TRBD1 (5 bases). The sequenced sample consisted of blood. This receptor was obtained from a woman in her 70s in good health. CDR3 residues: CASSQQGSEGYTF. CDR3 DNA sequence: TGCGCCAGCAGCCAGCAGGGATCGGAAGGCTACACCTTC.